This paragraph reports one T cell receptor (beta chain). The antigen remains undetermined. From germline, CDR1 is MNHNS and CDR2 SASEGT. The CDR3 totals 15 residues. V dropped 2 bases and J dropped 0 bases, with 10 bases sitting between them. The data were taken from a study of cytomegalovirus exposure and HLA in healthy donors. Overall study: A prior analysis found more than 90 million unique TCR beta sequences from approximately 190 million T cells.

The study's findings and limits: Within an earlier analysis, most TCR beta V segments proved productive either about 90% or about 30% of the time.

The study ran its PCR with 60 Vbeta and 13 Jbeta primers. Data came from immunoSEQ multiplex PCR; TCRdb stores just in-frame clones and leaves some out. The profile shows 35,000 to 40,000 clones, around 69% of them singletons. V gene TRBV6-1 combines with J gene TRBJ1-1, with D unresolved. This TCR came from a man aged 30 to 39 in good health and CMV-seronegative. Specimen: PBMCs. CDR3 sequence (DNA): TGTGCCAGCAGTGAAAGTGGTGCGGTGAACACTGAAGCTTTCTTT. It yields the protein CASSESGAVNTEAFF.